A single sample is the source of the 27 T cell receptor beta chains below, sequenced in a study of identifying expanded T cells in peripheral blood. Repertoires were generated with immunoSEQ multiplex PCR, while TCRdb's copy carries only in-frame clones and drops some. The table includes about 100,000 clones, 88% detected once. Sequencing was carried out using blood. All receptors come from a person aged 18 to 69 in good health.

The V gene is TRBV2, the J gene TRBJ1-4, with D possibly matching TRBD1 (6 bases). This CDR3 is built from 14 residues. V lost 7 bases and J lost 7, with 16 bases in between. The germline V gene has CDR1 SNHLY and CDR2 FYNNEI. The DNA of the CDR3 is TGTGCCAGCAAGGGGGGGCTAGCGGGTGAAAAACTGTTTTTT. Protein: CASKGGLAGEKLFF. Combining the CDR3 with reference TRBV2 and TRBJ1-4 gives the whole variable domain EPEVTQTPSHQVTQMGQEVILRCVPISNHLYFYWYRQILGQKVEFLVSFYNNEISEKSEIFDDQFSVERPDGSNFTLKIRSTKLEDSAMYFCASKGGLAGEKLFFGSGTQLSVL.

The chain carries TRBV5-1 and TRBJ1-3; no reliable D call. The CDR3 consists of 15 residues. The V gene's germline CDR1 is SGHRS and CDR2 YFSETQ. V lost 1 base to trimming and J lost 0 bases, with 8 bases between them. The CDR3 reads CASSLPGDSGNTIYF. CDR3 DNA sequence: TGCGCCAGCAGCTTGCCCGGGGACTCTGGAAACACCATATATTTT.

The chain links TRBV6-1 to TRBJ2-7; 9 nucleotides align to TRBD1. This CDR3 comprises 17 residues. V shed 4 bases and J 2 bases; nucleotides not matched to a gene: 12. Germline V lookup: CDR1 MNHNS, CDR2 SASEGT. CDR3 DNA: TGTGCCAGCAGTGGACAGGGGGGGACAGGACGAACCTACGAGCAGTACTTC. It is translated as CASSGQGGTGRTYEQYF.

This clone was found many times. V gene TRBV7-3 combines with J gene TRBJ2-2; 9 bases fit TRBD2. Germline assignment: CDR1 SGHTA and CDR2 FQGTGA. The CDR3 length is 15 residues. The trim removed 4 bases at V and 4 bases at J, leaving 4 bases unmatched. For the CDR3, the DNA is TGTGCCAGCAGCTCAAGTAGCGGGGGCACCGGGGAGCTGTTTTTT. This translates into CASSSSSGGTGELFF.

The J gene is TRBJ1-2, the V gene TRBV5-1, with D possibly being TRBD1 (6 bases). Trimming left V 4 bases short and J 7 bases short, with 17 bases between. The germline V gene encodes CDR1 SGHRS and CDR2 YFSETQ. The CDR3 is 14 residues long. The CDR3 loop is CASSQNKQGSGYTF. CDR3 sequence (DNA): TGCGCCAGCAGCCAAAACAAACAGGGAAGTGGCTACACCTTC.

The rearrangement joins TRBV4-1 to TRBJ2-3; D is undetermined. The germline V and J ends were trimmed by 1 base and 5 bases, with 10 bases remaining between them. Per germline, CDR1 MGHRA and CDR2 YSYEKL. The CDR3 has 14 residues. This CDR3 is CASSQGRMGDTQYF. The CDR3 DNA reads as TGCGCCAGCAGCCAAGGACGGATGGGAGATACGCAGTATTTT.

This clone was seen more than once but under ten times. The V call is TRBV7-6, the J call TRBJ2-5; 13 bases are shared with TRBD2. The CDR3 loop spans 17 amino acids. V was clipped by 5 bases and J by 5 bases; unmatched bases: 11. Per the germline V gene, CDR1 is SGHVS and CDR2 is FNYEAQ. DNA of the CDR3: TGTGCCAGCAGCAATAGACTAGCGGGGGGATACGGGGAGACCCAGTACTTC. Amino acid sequence: CASSNRLAGGYGETQYF.

The chain links TRBV30 to TRBJ1-1; D is unresolved. Trimming took off 2 bases at V and 1 base at J, with 8 bases between the two ends. Germline loops: CDR1 GTSNPN, CDR2 SVGIG (reference sequence). The CDR3 totals 13 residues. The CDR3 reads CAWSFSANTEAFF. CDR3 DNA: TGTGCCTGGAGTTTTAGCGCGAACACTGAAGCTTTCTTT.

This sequence joins TRBV4-1 and TRBJ2-1; 11 bases match TRBD2. J gave up 7 bases and V 5 bases, and 7 bases lay outside the gene matches. There are 15 residues in the CDR3. Germline CDR1 and CDR2: MGHRA and YSYEKL. As DNA, the CDR3 is TGCGCCAGCAGCTTCGGGACTAGCGGCGAAAATGAGCAGTTCTTC. Its protein is CASSFGTSGENEQFF.

This chain joins TRBV7-9 and TRBJ2-4; 8 bases match TRBD1. The V segment lost 4 bases and the J segment 8 bases; nucleotides outside the gene matches: 7. This CDR3 is built from 14 residues. CDR1 is SEHNR, CDR2 FQNEAQ, per germline (reference sequence). The CDR3 reads CASSSQGARDIQYF. The CDR3 DNA reads as TGTGCCAGCAGCTCCCAGGGGGCGCGGGACATTCAGTACTTC.

The CDR3 is CASSLAAAGSYNEQFF. DNA for the CDR3: TGTGCCAGCAGTCTGGCGGCGGCCGGAAGCTACAATGAGCAGTTCTTC. The chain has TRBV6-6 and TRBJ2-1; D is uncertain. V lost 5 bases and J lost 3, with 17 bases in between. Per germline, CDR1 MNHNY and CDR2 SVGAGI (reference sequence). This CDR3 is built from 16 residues.

This chain connects TRBV18 to TRBJ2-7; possible D gene TRBD2, 5 bases. Trimming stripped 6 bases from V and 0 bases from J, with 15 bases between. From germline, CDR1 is KGHSH and CDR2 LQKENI. The CDR3 extends over 15 amino acids. DNA for the CDR3: TGTGCCAGCTCTACCACGGGGATTAGCTCCTACGAGCAGTACTTC. This gives the protein CASSTTGISSYEQYF. The variable domain in full, with the rest retrieved from reference TRBV18 and TRBJ2-7, is NAGVMQNPRHLVRRRGQEARLRCSPMKGHSHVYWYRQLPEEGLKFMVYLQKENIIDESGMPKERFSAEFPKEGPSILRIQQVVRGDSAAYFCASSTTGISSYEQYFGPGTRLTVT.

This rearrangement joins TRBV5-1 to TRBJ1-1; D possibly corresponds to TRBD1 (5 bases). Trimming removed 6 bases from V and 1 base from J, with 13 bases in between. Germline-derived CDR1 and CDR2 are SGHRS and YFSETQ. This CDR3 is 14 amino acids long. The CDR3 DNA sequence: TGCGCCAGCAACCTCGATACAGGGAACACTGAAGCTTTCTTT. Translation: CASNLDTGNTEAFF.

In this sample, this clone turned up a few times. The V call is TRBV6-1, the J call TRBJ1-2; 8 bases agree with TRBD1. The CDR3 has 11 amino acids. Per germline, CDR1 MNHNS and CDR2 SASEGT. Trimming took 6 bases from V and 14 from J; bases not matched to a gene: 8. CDR3 in amino acids: CASRGGQEQTF. For the CDR3, the DNA is TGTGCCAGCAGGGGGGGACAGGAACAAACCTTC.

The chain couples TRBV11-2 to TRBJ2-7; TRBD1 matches at 7 bases. The V and J ends lost 5 bases and 2 bases, in that order; junction bases with no gene match: 9. CDR1 SGHAT and CDR2 FQNNGV come from the germline V gene. This CDR3 is 15 amino acids long. The CDR3 loop reads CASSINPGQTYEQYF. DNA of the CDR3: TGTGCCAGCAGCATAAACCCGGGACAGACCTACGAGCAGTACTTC.

CDR3 residues: CASSRGQGASTEAFF. CDR3 nucleotide sequence: TGCGCCAGCAGCCGGGGACAGGGGGCGAGCACTGAAGCTTTCTTT. This sequence joins TRBV5-1 and TRBJ1-1, with TRBD1 matching over 12 bases. Per the germline V gene, CDR1 is SGHRS and CDR2 is YFSETQ. The CDR3 is made up of 15 amino acids. J gave up 4 bases and V 4 bases, and 5 bases lay outside the gene matches.

Only one count was recorded for this clone. This rearrangement joins TRBV30 to TRBJ2-6; TRBD1 is a possible D gene (6 bases). Trimming cost V 0 bases and J 16 bases, with 16 bases left between them. The CDR3 is 13 residues long. CDR1 is GTSNPN and CDR2 is SVGIG in the germline V gene (reference sequence). In nucleotides, the CDR3 is TGTGCCTGGAGTGTCCAGGGGTCGCCTTCACTGACTTTC. This sequence encodes CAWSVQGSPSLTF. Looking up the rest from reference TRBV30 and TRBJ2-6 gives the full variable domain: SQTIHQWPATLVQPVGSPLSLECTVEGTSNPNLYWYRQAAGRGLQLLFYSVGIGQISSEVPQNLSASRPQDRQFILSSKKLLLSDSGFYLCAWSVQGSPSLTFGAGSRLTVL.

The chain is built from TRBV4-3 and TRBJ2-6; D unresolved. Germline V gene data show CDR1 as LGHNA and CDR2 as YSLEER. The CDR3 contains 18 residues. The V gene lost 0 bases and the J gene lost 0 bases, with 12 bases spanning the gap. CDR3 region: CASSQEQLHGSGANVLTF. The CDR3 DNA reads as TGCGCCAGCAGCCAAGAACAGCTTCATGGCTCTGGGGCCAACGTCCTGACTTTC.

This clone was counted between two and nine times. This rearrangement joins TRBV30 to TRBJ1-1, with a tentative D call TRBD1 (5 bases). V dropped 0 bases and J dropped 8 bases, with 13 bases sitting between them. This CDR3 has 13 residues. CDR1 is GTSNPN and CDR2 is SVGIG in the germline V gene (reference sequence). This CDR3 reads CAWSVVRETEAFF. In DNA, the CDR3 is TGTGCCTGGAGTGTAGTCAGGGAAACCGAAGCTTTCTTT. Based on the CDR3 plus reference TRBV30 and TRBJ1-1, the full variable domain is SQTIHQWPATLVQPVGSPLSLECTVEGTSNPNLYWYRQAAGRGLQLLFYSVGIGQISSEVPQNLSASRPQDRQFILSSKKLLLSDSGFYLCAWSVVRETEAFFGQGTRLTVV.

This chain connects TRBV5-1 to TRBJ1-1; D is ambiguous. V shed 4 bases and J shed 0 bases, with 7 bases lying between them. The germline V gene encodes CDR1 SGHRS and CDR2 YFSETQ. This CDR3 is 13 amino acids long. The CDR3 is CASSTAMNTEAFF. CDR3 bases: TGCGCCAGCAGCACCGCCATGAACACTGAAGCTTTCTTT.

Only a few counts were recorded for this clone. The rearrangement joins TRBV9 to TRBJ2-3; D is uncertain. CDR1 SGDLS and CDR2 YYNGEE come from the germline V gene. The CDR3 contains 16 residues. The V end was cut by 4 bases, the J end by 2 bases, with 17 bases between. CDR3 DNA: TGTGCCAGCAGCCCCGGGCCCGACCCAATCACAGATACGCAGTATTTT. Residues: CASSPGPDPITDTQYF.

This chain uses TRBV7-9 with TRBJ2-7; D uncertain. Germline CDR1 is SEHNR and CDR2 is FQNEAQ (reference sequence). Trimming removed 4 bases from V and 7 bases from J, with 20 bases in between. The CDR3 contains 15 residues. The CDR3 DNA follows: TGTGCCAGCAGCTCACCAGGAGACCTAATGGGGGAGCAGTACTTC. Translated, it gives CASSSPGDLMGEQYF.

This clone was seen only once. V and J are TRBV18 and TRBJ2-1; D call uncertain. Germline CDR1 reads KGHSH; CDR2 reads LQKENI. This CDR3 comprises 13 residues. Trimming stripped 6 bases from V and 8 bases from J, with 14 bases between. DNA of the CDR3: TGTGCCAGCTCTTCACAAGGAATCTATGAGCAGTTCTTC. It codes for CASSSQGIYEQFF.

The genes are TRBV7-9 and TRBJ1-4; 8 nucleotides line up with TRBD1. The CDR3 has 16 residues. V dropped 5 bases and J dropped 3; count of bases not matched to a gene: 8. Germline assignment: CDR1 SEHNR and CDR2 FQNEAQ (reference sequence). The chain's CDR3 is CASSHGTGNSNEKLFF. The CDR3 DNA is TGTGCCAGCAGCCATGGGACAGGAAACTCTAATGAAAAACTGTTTTTT.

V gene TRBV7-9 combines with J gene TRBJ1-4; D is unclear. The CDR3 is made up of 13 amino acids. Germline V CDR1 and CDR2: SEHNR, FQNEAQ (reference sequence). V lost 5 bases and J 4 bases, leaving 8 bases between the germline ends. CDR3 sequence (DNA): TGTGCCAGCAGCGTAACTTATAATGAAAAACTGTTTTTT. Protein: CASSVTYNEKLFF. The variable domain in full, with the rest retrieved from reference TRBV7-9 and TRBJ1-4, is DTGVSQNPRHKITKRGQNVTFRCDPISEHNRLYWYRQTLGQGPEFLTYFQNEAQLEKSRLLSDRFSAERPKGSFSTLEIQRTEQGDSAMYLCASSVTYNEKLFFGSGTQLSVL.

V is TRBV30 and J is TRBJ2-5; D ambiguous. The CDR3 runs to 11 residues. Trimming took 6 bases from V and 4 from J, leaving 9 bases between them. In germline, CDR1 is GTSNPN, CDR2 SVGIG (reference sequence). The CDR3 loop reads CACSTRETQYF. As DNA, the CDR3 is TGTGCCTGTAGTACCCGAGAGACCCAGTACTTC.

The chain is built from TRBV7-2 and TRBJ1-5; a weak D match, TRBD1 (5 bases). V was shortened by 5 bases and J by 6 bases, with 11 bases between the two germline ends. Germline V gives CDR1 SGHTA, CDR2 FQGNSA. The CDR3 spans 13 residues. CDR3 region: CASSPAGSQPQHF. The DNA of the CDR3 is TGTGCCAGCAGCCCCGCAGGGTCTCAGCCCCAGCATTTT.